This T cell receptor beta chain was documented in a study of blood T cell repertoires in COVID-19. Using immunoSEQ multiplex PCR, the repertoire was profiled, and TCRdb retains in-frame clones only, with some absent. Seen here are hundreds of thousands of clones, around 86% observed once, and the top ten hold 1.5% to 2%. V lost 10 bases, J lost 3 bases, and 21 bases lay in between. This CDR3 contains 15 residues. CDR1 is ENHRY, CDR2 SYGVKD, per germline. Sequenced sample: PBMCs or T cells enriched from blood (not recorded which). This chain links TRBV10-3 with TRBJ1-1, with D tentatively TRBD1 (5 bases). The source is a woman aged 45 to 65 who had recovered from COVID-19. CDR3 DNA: TGTGCCACCAACGGGGCGGGGGTGGTAGACACTGAAGCTTTCTTT. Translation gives CATNGAGVVDTEAFF.